The T cell receptor (beta chain) described here comes from a study of blood T cell repertoires in COVID-19. Background on the study: Sample material is recorded as cDNA or gDNA derived from T cells, B-cell-depleted T cells, or PBMCs.

This clone appeared a single time. CDR3 length: 15 amino acids. CDR1 is SGHRS and CDR2 is YFSETQ in the germline V gene. Losses at the gene ends were 1 base for V and 5 bases for J; bases not matched to a gene: 9. TCRdb keeps only in-frame clones here, not all; method: immunoSEQ multiplex PCR. Here the sample spans a few hundred thousand clones, roughly 80% being singletons. The sequenced sample consisted of peripheral blood. The gene calls are TRBV5-1 and TRBJ2-7; 7 positions match TRBD2. The TCR originated in a woman under 30 with acute or convalescent COVID-19. Here the CDR3 DNA reads TGCGCCAGCAGCTTGTATGCTAGCGGCCGGGACGAGCAGTACTTC. Encoded protein: CASSLYASGRDEQYF.